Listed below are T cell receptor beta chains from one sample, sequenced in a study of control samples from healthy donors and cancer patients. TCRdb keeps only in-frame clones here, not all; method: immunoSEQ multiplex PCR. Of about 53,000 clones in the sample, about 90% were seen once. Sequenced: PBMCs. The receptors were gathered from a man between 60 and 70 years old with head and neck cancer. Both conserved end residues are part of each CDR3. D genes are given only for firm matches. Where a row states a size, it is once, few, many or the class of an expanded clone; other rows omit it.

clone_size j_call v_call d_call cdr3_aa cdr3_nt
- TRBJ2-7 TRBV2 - CASSGDSYEQYF TGTGCCAGCAGTGGAGACAGCTACGAGCAGTACTTC
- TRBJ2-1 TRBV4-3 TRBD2 CASSQEGSGSVDEQFF TGCGCCAGCAGCCAAGAGGGCAGCGGGAGTGTGGATGAGCAGTTCTTC
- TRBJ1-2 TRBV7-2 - CASSLIRHSNYGYTF TGTGCCAGCAGCTTAATAAGGCATTCTAACTATGGCTACACCTTC
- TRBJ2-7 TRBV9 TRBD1 CASSPRTGAVYEQYF TGTGCCAGCAGCCCTAGGACAGGGGCCGTCTACGAGCAGTACTTC
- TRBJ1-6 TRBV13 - CASSLGTTYNSPLHF TGTGCCAGCAGCTTAGGGACAACCTATAATTCACCCCTCCACTTT
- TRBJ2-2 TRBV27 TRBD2 CASSFQRGHYTGELFF TGTGCCAGCAGTTTCCAGCGGGGGCACTACACCGGGGAGCTGTTTTTT
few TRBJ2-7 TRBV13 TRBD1 CASSLQGTGALLTPYEQYF TGTGCCAGCAGCTTACAAGGGACAGGGGCCCTGCTAACCCCCTACGAGCAGTACTTC
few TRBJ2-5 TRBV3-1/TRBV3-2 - CASSQRVASETQYF TGTGCCAGCAGCCAACGGGTAGCGTCTGAGACCCAGTACTTC
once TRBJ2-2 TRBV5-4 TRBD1 CASSPTGTGGTGELFF TGTGCCAGCAGCCCGACCGGGACAGGGGGTACCGGGGAGCTGTTTTTT
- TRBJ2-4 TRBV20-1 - CSASPQKLAKNIQYF TGCAGTGCTAGTCCACAGAAATTAGCCAAAAACATTCAGTACTTC
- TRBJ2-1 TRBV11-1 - CASSLERNINEQFF TGTGCCAGCAGCTTAGAACGGAATATCAATGAGCAGTTCTTC
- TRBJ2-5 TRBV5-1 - CASSLDAAGGSQETQYF TGCGCCAGCAGCTTGGACGCGGCAGGGGGGAGTCAAGAGACCCAGTACTTC
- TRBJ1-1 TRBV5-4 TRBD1 CASSLLRDRVTEAFF TGTGCCAGCAGCTTGCTGAGGGACAGGGTGACTGAAGCTTTCTTT
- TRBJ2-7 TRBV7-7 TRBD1 CASSLRYLRDRVYEQYF TGTGCCAGCAGCTTACGGTATCTCCGGGACAGGGTCTACGAGCAGTACTTC
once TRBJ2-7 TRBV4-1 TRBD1 CASSQGQGGEQYF TGCGCCAGCAGCCAGGGACAGGGGGGCGAGCAGTACTTC
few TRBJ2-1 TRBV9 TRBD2 CASSATLAGGNNEQFF TGTGCCAGCAGCGCCACTCTAGCGGGAGGAAACAATGAGCAGTTCTTC
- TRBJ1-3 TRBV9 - CASSVEQAGNTIYF TGTGCCAGCAGCGTAGAACAGGCTGGAAACACCATATATTTT
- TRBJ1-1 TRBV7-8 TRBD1 CASSRRTGWENTEAFF TGTGCCAGCAGCCGAAGGACAGGTTGGGAGAACACTGAAGCTTTCTTT
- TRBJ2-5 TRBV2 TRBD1 CASRGDRGRFGTQYF TGTGCCAGCAGGGGGGACAGGGGTCGATTCGGGACCCAGTACTTC
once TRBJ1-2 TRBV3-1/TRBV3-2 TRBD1 CASSHRDRQDYTF TGTGCCAGCAGCCACCGGGACAGGCAAGACTACACCTTC
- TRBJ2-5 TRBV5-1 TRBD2 CASSYLAGLQETQYF TGCGCCAGCAGCTATCTAGCGGGTCTCCAAGAGACCCAGTACTTC
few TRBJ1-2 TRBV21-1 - CASTKTGGQCYGYTF TGTGCCAGCACCAAGACCGGGGGGCAGTGCTATGGCTACACCTTC
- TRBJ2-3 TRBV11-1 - CASSLGTGSNTDTQYF TGTGCCAGCAGCTTAGGAACGGGATCAAACACAGATACGCAGTATTTT
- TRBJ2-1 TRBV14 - CASSRRASYEQFF TGTGCCAGCAGCCGGCGGGCGTCCTATGAGCAGTTCTTC
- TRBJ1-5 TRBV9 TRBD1 CASSPTGGEGQPQHF TGTGCCAGCAGCCCGACAGGGGGCGAGGGTCAGCCCCAGCATTTT
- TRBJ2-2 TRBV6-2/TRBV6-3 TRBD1 CASSRQGHTGELFF TGTGCCAGCAGTCGACAGGGGCACACCGGGGAGCTGTTTTTT
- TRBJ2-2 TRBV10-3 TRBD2 CAIEMESSGGVFF TGTGCCATCGAGATGGAGTCTAGCGGGGGGGTGTTTTTT
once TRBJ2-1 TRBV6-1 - CASSEDLWSGDNEQFF TGTGCCAGCAGTGAAGACCTCTGGTCTGGGGACAATGAGCAGTTCTTC
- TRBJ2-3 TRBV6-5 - CASSSFRGTDTQYF TGTGCCAGCTCATCTTTCAGGGGCACAGATACGCAGTATTTT
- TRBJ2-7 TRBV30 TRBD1 CAWSGTGKQFYEQYF TGTGCCTGGAGTGGGACAGGGAAGCAGTTCTACGAGCAGTACTTC
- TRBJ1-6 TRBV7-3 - CASSQLVNSPLHF TGTGCCAGCAGCCAATTGGTAAATTCACCCCTCCACTTT
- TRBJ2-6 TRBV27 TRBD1 CASSPGQGRTGANVLTF TGTGCCAGCAGTCCAGGACAGGGGCGCACTGGGGCCAACGTCCTGACTTTC
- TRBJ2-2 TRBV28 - CASSGYTNTGELFF TGTGCCAGCAGTGGATACACGAACACCGGGGAGCTGTTTTTT
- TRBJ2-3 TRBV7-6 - CASSLEPTSTDTQYF TGTGCCAGCAGCTTAGAGCCTACCTCCACAGATACGCAGTATTTT
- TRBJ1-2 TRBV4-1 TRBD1 CASSQWGQGISGYTF TGCGCCAGCAGCCAATGGGGACAGGGAATCTCTGGCTACACCTTC
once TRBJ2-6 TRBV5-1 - CASSPQGPSGANVLTF TGCGCCAGCAGCCCTCAGGGTCCCTCTGGGGCCAACGTCCTGACTTTC
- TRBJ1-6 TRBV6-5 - CASSFSKTGYNSPLHF TGTGCCAGCAGTTTTTCGAAGACAGGATATAATTCACCCCTCCACTTT
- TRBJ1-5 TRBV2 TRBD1 CASRDRGSSNQPQHF TGTGCCAGCAGAGACAGGGGGTCGAGCAATCAGCCCCAGCATTTT
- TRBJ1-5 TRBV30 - CAAGSGTYNQPQHF TGTGCTGCTGGATCCGGGACATACAATCAGCCCCAGCATTTT
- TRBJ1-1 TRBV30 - CAWSVDIDRTEAFF TGTGCCTGGAGTGTTGATATAGACAGGACTGAAGCTTTCTTT
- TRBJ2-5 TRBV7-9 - CASSLYREEETQYF TGTGCCAGCAGCTTATACAGGGAGGAAGAGACCCAGTACTTC
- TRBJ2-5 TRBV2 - CASSEEIAGRETQYF TGTGCCAGCAGTGAAGAAATCGCGGGGAGGGAGACCCAGTACTTC
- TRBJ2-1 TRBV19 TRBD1 CASSMGLRDRGNEQFF TGTGCCAGTAGTATGGGTCTCCGGGACAGGGGCAATGAGCAGTTCTTC
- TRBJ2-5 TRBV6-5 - CASSDIQETQYF TGTGCCAGCAGCGACATACAAGAGACCCAGTACTTC
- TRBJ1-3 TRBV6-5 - CASSRGWGAGNTIYF TGTGCCAGCAGCCGTGGGTGGGGTGCTGGAAACACCATATATTTT
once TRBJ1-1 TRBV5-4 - CASSLTPPYMNTEAFF TGTGCCAGCAGCTTGACACCACCTTACATGAACACTGAAGCTTTCTTT